This TCR beta chain was captured in a study of PD-1 blockade in classical Hodgkin lymphoma. Sequenced by immunoSEQ multiplex PCR; TCRdb stores in-frame clones only, minus some. The sample contains 25,000 to 35,000 clones, roughly 70% of which appear only once. Notes on this clone: Its specificity is not known.

General study points: The CD4+ diversity rise by C4D1 was clearest in complete responders. Relapsed/refractory patients reportedly had the lowest baseline TCR diversity, below newly diagnosed patients, who were below healthy donors. Factors driving the repertoire differences, possibly disease activity or prior therapy, remain undefined. Exclusion covered patients beginning nivolumab under 1 year post-ASCT.

Germline V gene sequence: CDR1 KGHSH, CDR2 LQKENI. There are 15 residues in the CDR3. Trimming stripped 4 bases from V and 1 base from J, with 13 bases between. Relapses following autologous stem cell transplantation were seen in all patients, with brentuximab vedotin exposure varying. The clonotype comes from a human donor with classical Hodgkin lymphoma. The gene calls are TRBV18 and TRBJ1-1; TRBD1 might be the D (5 bases). The material sequenced was peripheral blood mononuclear cells (PBMCs), taken before the second cycle of nivolumab. The CDR3 sequence: CASSRDRPSNTEAFF. The CDR3 DNA reads TGTGCCAGCTCACGAGACAGACCCTCGAACACTGAAGCTTTCTTT. The whole variable domain, filled in from reference TRBV18 and TRBJ1-1, reads NAGVMQNPRHLVRRRGQEARLRCSPMKGHSHVYWYRQLPEEGLKFMVYLQKENIIDESGMPKERFSAEFPKEGPSILRIQQVVRGDSAAYFCASSRDRPSNTEAFFGQGTRLTVV.